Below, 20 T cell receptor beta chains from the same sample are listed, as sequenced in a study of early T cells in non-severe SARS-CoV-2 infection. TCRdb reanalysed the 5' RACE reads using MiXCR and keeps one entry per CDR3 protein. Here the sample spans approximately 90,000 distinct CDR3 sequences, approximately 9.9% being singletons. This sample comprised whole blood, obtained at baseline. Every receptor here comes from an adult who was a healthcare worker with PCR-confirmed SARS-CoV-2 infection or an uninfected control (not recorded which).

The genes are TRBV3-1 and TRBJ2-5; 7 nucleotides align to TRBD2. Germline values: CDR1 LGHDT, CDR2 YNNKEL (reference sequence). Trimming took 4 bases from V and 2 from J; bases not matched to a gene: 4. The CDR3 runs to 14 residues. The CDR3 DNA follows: TGTGCCAGCAGCCGCTTAGCGGGTCAAGAGACCCAGTACTTC. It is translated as CASSRLAGQETQYF.

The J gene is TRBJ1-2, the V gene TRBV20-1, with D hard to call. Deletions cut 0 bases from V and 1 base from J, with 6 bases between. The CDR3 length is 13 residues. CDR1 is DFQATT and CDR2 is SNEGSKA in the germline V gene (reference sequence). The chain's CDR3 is CSARDPVNYGYTF. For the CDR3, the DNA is TGCAGTGCTAGAGACCCGGTTAACTATGGCTACACCTTC.

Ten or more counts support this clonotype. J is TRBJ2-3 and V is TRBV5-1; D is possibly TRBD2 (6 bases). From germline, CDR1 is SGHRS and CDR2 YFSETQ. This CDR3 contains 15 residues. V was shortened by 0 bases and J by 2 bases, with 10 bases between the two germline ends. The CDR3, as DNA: TGCGCCAGCAGCTTGGCGGGGGTTGACACAGATACGCAGTATTTT. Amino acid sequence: CASSLAGVDTDTQYF.

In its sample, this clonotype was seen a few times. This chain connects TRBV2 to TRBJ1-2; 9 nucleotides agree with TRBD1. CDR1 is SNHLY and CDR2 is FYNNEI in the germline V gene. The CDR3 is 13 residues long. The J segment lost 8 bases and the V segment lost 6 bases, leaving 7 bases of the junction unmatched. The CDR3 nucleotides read TGTGCCAGCAGAGGGACAGGGTCAGCAGGCTACACCTTC. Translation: CASRGTGSAGYTF.

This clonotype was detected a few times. The CDR3 nucleotides are TGTGCCAGCAGCCCCCAGCGGACTAGCGGGATCAATGAGCAGTTCTTC. Its translation is CASSPQRTSGINEQFF. The chain links TRBV5-4 to TRBJ2-1, with 12 bases matching TRBD2. V shed 4 bases and J 6 bases; nucleotides not matched to a gene: 8. Germline CDR1 is SGHNT and CDR2 is YYREEE (reference sequence). This CDR3 is 16 amino acids long.

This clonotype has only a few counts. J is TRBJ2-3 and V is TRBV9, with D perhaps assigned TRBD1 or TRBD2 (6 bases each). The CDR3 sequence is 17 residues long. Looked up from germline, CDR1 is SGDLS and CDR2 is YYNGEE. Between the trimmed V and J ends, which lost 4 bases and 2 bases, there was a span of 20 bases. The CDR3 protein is CASSTKGGGQLTDTQYF. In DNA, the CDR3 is TGTGCCAGCAGCACCAAAGGAGGGGGGCAGCTCACAGATACGCAGTATTTT. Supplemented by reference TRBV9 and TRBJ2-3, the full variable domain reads DSGVTQTPKHLITATGQRVTLRCSPRSGDLSVYWYQQSLDQGLQFLIQYYNGEERAKGNILERFSAQQFPDLHSELNLSSLELGDSALYFCASSTKGGGQLTDTQYFGPGTRLTVL.

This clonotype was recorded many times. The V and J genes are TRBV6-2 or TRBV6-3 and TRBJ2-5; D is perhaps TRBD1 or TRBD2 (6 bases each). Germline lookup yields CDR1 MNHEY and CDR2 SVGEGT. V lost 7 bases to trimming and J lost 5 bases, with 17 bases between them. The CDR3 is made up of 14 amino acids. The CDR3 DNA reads TGTGCCAGCAAGGTTGTGGGGGGCCTCGAGACCCAGTACTTC. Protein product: CASKVVGGLETQYF.

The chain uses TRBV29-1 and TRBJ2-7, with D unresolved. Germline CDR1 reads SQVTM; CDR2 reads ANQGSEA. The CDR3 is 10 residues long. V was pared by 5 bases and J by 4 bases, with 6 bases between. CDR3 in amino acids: CSVYQYEQYF. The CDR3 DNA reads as TGCAGCGTTTATCAATACGAGCAGTACTTC.

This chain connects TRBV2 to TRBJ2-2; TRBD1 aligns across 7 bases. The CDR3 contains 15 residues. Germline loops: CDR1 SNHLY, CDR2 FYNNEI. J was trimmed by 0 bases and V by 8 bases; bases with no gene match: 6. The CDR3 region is CASAAGTANTGELFF. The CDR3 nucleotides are TGTGCCAGCGCTGCTGGGACAGCGAACACCGGGGAGCTGTTTTTT.

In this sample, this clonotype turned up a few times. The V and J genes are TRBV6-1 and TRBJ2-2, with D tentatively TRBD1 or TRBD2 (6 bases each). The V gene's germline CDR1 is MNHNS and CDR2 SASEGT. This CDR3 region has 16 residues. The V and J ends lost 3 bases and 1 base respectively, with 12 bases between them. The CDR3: CASSDSGGGNTGELFF. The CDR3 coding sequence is TGTGCCAGCAGTGATAGCGGAGGGGGGAACACCGGGGAGCTGTTTTTT.

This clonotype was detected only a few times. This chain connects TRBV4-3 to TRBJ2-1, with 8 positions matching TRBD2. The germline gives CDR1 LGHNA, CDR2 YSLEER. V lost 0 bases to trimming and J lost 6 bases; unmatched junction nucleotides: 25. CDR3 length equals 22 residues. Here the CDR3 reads CASSQEGWREDWGLRLVNEQFF. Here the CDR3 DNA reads TGCGCCAGCAGCCAAGAAGGTTGGCGGGAGGATTGGGGCCTACGCCTTGTCAATGAGCAGTTCTTC.

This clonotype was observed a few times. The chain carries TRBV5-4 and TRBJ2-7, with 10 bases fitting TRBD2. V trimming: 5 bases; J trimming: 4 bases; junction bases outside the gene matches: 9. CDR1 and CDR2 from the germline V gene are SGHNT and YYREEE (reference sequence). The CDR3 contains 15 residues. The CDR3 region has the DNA TGTGCCAGCAGTTGGGCTAGCGGGAGAGGGTACGAGCAGTACTTC. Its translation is CASSWASGRGYEQYF.

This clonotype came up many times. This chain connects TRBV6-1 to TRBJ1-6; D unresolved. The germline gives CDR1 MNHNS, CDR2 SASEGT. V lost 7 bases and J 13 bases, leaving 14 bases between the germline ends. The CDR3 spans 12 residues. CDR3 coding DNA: TGTGCCAGCAAAAAGGGCTTGGGTCCCCTCCACTTT. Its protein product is CASKKGLGPLHF.

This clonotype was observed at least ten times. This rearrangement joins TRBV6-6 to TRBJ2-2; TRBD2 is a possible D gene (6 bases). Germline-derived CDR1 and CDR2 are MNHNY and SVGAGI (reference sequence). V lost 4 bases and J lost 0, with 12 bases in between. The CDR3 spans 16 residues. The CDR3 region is CASSSSGRPNTGELFF. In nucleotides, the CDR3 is TGTGCCAGCAGTTCCTCCGGGAGACCGAACACCGGGGAGCTGTTTTTT.

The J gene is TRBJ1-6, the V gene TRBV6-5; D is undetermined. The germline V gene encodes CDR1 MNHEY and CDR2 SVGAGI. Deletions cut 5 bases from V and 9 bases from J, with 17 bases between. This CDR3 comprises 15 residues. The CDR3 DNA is TGTGCCAGCAGTAGTCTCGCAGGAGTCCCTTCACCCCTCCACTTT. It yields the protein CASSSLAGVPSPLHF.

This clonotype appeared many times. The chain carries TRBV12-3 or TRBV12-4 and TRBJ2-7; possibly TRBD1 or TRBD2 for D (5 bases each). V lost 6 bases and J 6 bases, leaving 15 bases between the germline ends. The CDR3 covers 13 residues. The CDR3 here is CASSPHQGVEQYF. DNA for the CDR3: TGTGCCAGCAGCCCCCACCAGGGAGTCGAGCAGTACTTC.

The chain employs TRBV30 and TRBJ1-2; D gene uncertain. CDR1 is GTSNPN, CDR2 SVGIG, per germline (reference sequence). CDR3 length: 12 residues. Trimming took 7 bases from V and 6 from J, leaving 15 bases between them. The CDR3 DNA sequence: TGTGCCTTAAATAAGTTATCTCATGGCTACACCTTC. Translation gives CALNKLSHGYTF. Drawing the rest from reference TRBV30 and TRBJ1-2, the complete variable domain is SQTIHQWPATLVQPVGSPLSLECTVEGTSNPNLYWYRQAAGRGLQLLFYSVGIGQISSEVPQNLSASRPQDRQFILSSKKLLLSDSGFYLCALNKLSHGYTFGSGTRLTVV.

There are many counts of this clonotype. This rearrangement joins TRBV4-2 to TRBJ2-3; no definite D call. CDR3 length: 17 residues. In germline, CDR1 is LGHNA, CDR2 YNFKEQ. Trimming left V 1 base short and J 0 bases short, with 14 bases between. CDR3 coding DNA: TGTGCCAGCAGCCAAGGAGAGGTGGCGGCTAGCACAGATACGCAGTATTTT. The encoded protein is CASSQGEVAASTDTQYF.

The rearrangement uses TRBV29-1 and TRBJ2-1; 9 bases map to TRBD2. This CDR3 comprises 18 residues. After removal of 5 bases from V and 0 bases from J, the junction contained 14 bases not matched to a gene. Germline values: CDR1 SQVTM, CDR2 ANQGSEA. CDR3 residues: CSVIRLAEPPSSYNEQFF. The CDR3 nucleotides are TGCAGCGTTATCCGACTAGCGGAGCCCCCGAGCTCCTACAATGAGCAGTTCTTC.

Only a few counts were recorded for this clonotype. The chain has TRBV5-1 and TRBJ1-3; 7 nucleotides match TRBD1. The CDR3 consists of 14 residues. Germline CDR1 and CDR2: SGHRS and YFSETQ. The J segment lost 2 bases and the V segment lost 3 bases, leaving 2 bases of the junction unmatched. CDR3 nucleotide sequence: TGCGCCAGCAGCTCCGGGACAGCTGGAAACACCATATATTTT. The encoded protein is CASSSGTAGNTIYF.